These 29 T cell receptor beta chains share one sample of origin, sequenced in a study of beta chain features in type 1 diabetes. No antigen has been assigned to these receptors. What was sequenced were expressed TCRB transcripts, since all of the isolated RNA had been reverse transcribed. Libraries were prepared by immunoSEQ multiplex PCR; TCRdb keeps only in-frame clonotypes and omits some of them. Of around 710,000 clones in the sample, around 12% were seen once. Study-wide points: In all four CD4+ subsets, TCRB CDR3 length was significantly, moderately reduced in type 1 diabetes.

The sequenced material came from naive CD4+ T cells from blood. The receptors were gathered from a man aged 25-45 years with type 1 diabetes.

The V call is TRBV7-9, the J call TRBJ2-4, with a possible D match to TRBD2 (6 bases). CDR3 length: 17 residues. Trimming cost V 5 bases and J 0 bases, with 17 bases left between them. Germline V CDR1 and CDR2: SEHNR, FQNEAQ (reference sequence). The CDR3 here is CASSQEGGPLAKNIQYF. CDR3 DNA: TGTGCCAGCAGCCAAGAGGGAGGACCCCTAGCCAAAAACATTCAGTACTTC.

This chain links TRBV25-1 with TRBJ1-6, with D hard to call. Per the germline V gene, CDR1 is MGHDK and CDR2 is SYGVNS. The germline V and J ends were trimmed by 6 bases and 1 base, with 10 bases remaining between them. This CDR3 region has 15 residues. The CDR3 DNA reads TGTGCCAGCAGGGGCACGGGATCCTATAATTCACCCCTCCACTTT. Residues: CASRGTGSYNSPLHF. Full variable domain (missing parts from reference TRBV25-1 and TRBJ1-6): EADIYQTPRYLVIGTGKKITLECSQTMGHDKMYWYQQDPGMELHLIHYSYGVNSTEKGDLSSESTVSRIRTEHFPLTLESARPSHTSQYLCASRGTGSYNSPLHFGNGTRLTVT.

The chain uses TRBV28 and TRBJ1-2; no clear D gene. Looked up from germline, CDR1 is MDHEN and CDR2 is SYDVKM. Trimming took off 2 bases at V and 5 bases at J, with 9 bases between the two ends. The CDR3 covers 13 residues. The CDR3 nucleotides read TGTGCCAGCAGTTTACGGCAGCCTTATGGCTACACCTTC. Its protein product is CASSLRQPYGYTF.

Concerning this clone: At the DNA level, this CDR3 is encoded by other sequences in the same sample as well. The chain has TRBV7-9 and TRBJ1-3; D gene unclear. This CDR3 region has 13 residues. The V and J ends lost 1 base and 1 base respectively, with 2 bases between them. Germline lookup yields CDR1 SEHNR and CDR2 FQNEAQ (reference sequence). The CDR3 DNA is TGTGCCAGCAGCTTAGGATCTGGAAACACCATATATTTT. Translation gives CASSLGSGNTIYF.

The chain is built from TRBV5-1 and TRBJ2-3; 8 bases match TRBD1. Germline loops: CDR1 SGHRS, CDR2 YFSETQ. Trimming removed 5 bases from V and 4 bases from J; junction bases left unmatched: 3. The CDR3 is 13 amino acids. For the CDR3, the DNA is TGCGCCAGCAGTCAGGGGGCTTCAGATACGCAGTATTTT. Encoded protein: CASSQGASDTQYF.

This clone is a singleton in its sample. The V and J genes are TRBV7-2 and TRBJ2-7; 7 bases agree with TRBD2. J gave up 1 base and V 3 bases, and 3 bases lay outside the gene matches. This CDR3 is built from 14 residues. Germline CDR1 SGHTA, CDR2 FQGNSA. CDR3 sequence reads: CASSFSGSSYEQYF. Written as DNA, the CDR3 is TGTGCCAGCAGCTTTAGCGGGTCTTCCTACGAGCAGTACTTC.

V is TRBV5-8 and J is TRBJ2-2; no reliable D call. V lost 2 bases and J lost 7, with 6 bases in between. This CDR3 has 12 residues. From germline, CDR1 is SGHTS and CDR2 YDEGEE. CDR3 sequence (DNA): TGTGCCAGCAGCTTTTTTGACGGGGAGCTGTTTTTT. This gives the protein CASSFFDGELFF.

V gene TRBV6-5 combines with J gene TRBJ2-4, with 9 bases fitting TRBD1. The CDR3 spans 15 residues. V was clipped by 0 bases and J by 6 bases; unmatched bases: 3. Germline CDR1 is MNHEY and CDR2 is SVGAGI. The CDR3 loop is CASSYSRQGGNIQYF. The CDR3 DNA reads TGTGCCAGCAGTTACTCGAGACAGGGGGGAAACATTCAGTACTTC.

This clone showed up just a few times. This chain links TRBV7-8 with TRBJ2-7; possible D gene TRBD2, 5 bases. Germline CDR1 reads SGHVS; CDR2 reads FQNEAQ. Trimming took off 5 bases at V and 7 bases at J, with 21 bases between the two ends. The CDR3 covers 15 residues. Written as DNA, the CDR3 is TGTGCCAGCAGCCACCTAGCCGGGGAGCCTCTGGAGCAGTACTTC. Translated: CASSHLAGEPLEQYF.

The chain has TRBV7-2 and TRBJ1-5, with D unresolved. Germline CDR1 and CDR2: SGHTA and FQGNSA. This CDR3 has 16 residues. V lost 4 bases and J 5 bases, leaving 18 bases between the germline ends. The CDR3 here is CASSSSLQARDQPQHF. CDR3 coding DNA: TGTGCCAGCAGCTCTTCCCTCCAGGCCCGGGATCAGCCCCAGCATTTT.

The DNA of the CDR3 is TGTGCCAGCAGCTTAGATCTATTAGGTACGCAGTATTTT. This codes for CASSLDLLGTQYF. The gene calls are TRBV11-3 and TRBJ2-3; unclear D gene. Germline CDR1 and CDR2: SGHNT and YENEEA. The CDR3 is 13 amino acids. V was clipped by 0 bases and J by 8 bases, with 9 bases between them.

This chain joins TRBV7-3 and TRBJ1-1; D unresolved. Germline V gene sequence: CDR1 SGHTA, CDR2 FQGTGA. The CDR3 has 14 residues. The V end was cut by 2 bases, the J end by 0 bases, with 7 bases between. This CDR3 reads CASSLEGLNTEAFF. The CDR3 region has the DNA TGTGCCAGCAGCTTAGAGGGATTGAACACTGAAGCTTTCTTT.

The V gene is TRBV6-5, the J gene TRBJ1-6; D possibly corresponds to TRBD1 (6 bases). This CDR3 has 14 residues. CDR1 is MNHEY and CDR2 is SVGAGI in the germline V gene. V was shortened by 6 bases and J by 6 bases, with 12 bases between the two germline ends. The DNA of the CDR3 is TGTGCCAGCAGATCGGGGGCCGGTAATTCACCCCTCCACTTT. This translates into CASRSGAGNSPLHF.

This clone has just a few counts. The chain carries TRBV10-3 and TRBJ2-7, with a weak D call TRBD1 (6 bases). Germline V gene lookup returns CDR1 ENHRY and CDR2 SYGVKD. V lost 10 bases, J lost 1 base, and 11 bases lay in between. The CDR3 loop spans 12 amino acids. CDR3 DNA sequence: TGTGCCACCGCCCAGGGGTCCTACGAGCAGTACTTC. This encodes CATAQGSYEQYF.

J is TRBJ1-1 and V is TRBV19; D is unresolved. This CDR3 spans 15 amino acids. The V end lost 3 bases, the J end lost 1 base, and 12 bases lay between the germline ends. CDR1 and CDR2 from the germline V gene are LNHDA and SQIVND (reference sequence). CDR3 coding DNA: TGTGCCAGTAGTATGGGTAACAGACCGAACACTGAAGCTTTCTTT. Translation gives CASSMGNRPNTEAFF.

This chain's CDR3 is CASSLAPGSGVYNEQFF. DNA for the CDR3: TGTGCCAGCAGCTTAGCGCCTGGTAGCGGGGTATACAATGAGCAGTTCTTC. The genes are TRBV7-2 and TRBJ2-1; the match to TRBD2 covers 8 bases. The CDR3 runs 17 residues. Germline V gene data show CDR1 as SGHTA and CDR2 as FQGNSA. Trimming cost V 0 bases and J 4 bases; bases outside gene matches: 8.

This chain's CDR3 is CASSLGQGGEQFF. CDR3 DNA sequence: TGCGCCAGCAGCTTGGGCCAGGGAGGTGAGCAGTTCTTC. This rearrangement joins TRBV5-1 to TRBJ2-1; D perhaps matches TRBD2 (6 bases). This CDR3 has 13 amino acids. The V and J ends lost 0 bases and 9 bases respectively, with 10 bases between them. In germline, CDR1 is SGHRS, CDR2 YFSETQ.

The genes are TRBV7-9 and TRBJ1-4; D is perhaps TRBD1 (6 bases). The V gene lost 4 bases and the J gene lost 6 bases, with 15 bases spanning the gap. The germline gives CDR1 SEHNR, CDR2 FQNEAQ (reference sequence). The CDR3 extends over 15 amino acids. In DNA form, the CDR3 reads TGTGCCAGCAGCTGGGGACATTCAGTGGATGAAAAACTGTTTTTT. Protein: CASSWGHSVDEKLFF.

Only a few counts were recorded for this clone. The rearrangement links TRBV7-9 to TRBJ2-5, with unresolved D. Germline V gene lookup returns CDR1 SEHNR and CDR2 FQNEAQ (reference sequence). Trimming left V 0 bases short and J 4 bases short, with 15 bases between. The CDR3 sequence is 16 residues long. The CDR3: CASSLAVQTSGETQYF. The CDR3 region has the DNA TGTGCCAGCAGCTTAGCGGTACAGACCTCCGGAGAGACCCAGTACTTC.

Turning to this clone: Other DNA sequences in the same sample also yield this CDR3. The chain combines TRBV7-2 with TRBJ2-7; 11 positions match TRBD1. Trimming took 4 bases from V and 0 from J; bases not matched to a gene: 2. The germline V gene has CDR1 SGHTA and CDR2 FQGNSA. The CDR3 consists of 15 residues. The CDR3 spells CASSSGQGASYEQYF. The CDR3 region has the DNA TGTGCCAGCAGCTCCGGACAGGGGGCCTCCTACGAGCAGTACTTC.

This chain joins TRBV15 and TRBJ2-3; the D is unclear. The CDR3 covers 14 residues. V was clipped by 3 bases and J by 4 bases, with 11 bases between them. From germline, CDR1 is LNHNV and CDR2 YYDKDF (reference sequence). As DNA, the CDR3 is TGTGCCACCAGCAGGGGTCATCCGCCAGATACGCAGTATTTT. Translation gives CATSRGHPPDTQYF.

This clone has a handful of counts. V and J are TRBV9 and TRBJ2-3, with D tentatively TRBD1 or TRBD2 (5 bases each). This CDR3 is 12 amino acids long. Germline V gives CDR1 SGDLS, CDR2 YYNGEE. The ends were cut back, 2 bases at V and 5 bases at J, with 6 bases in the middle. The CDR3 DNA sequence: TGTGCCAGCAGCGTGAGGGGAGATACGCAGTATTTT. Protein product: CASSVRGDTQYF.

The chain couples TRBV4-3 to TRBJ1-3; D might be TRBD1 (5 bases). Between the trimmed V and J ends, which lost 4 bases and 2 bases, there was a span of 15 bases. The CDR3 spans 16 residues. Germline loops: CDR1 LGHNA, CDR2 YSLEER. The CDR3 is CASSPRETATGNTIYF. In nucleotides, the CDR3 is TGCGCCAGCAGCCCTCGAGAGACAGCCACTGGAAACACCATATATTTT.

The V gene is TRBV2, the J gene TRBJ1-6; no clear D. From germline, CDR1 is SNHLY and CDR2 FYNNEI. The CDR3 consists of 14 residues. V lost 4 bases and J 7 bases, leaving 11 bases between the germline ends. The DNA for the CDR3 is TGTGCCAGCAGTGCGGAAGTCCAAAATTCACCCCTCCACTTT. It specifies CASSAEVQNSPLHF.

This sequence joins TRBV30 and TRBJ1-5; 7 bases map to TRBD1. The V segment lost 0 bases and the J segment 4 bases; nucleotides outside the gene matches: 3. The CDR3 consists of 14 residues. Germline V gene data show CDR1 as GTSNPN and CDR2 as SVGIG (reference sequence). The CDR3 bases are TGTGCCTGGAGTGTACAGACAGGGAATCAGCCCCAGCATTTT. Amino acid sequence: CAWSVQTGNQPQHF.

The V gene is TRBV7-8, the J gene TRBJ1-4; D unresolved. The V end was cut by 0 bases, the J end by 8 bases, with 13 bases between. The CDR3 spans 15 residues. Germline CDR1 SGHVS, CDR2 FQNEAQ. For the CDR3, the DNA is TGTGCCAGCAGCTTAGCGCGGGCAGGAAAAGAAAAACTGTTTTTT. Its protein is CASSLARAGKEKLFF.

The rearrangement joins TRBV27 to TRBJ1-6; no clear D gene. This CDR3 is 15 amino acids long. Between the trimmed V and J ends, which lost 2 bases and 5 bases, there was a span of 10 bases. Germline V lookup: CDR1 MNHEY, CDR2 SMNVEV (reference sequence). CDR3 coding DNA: TGTGCCAGCAGTTTAGAGGGATGGGATAATTCACCCCTCCACTTT. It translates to CASSLEGWDNSPLHF.

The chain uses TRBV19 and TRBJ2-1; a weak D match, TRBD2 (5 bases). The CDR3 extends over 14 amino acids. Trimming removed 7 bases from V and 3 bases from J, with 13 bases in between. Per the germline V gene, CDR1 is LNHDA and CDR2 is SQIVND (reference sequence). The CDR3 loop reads CASTPGWGYNEQFF. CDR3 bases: TGTGCCAGTACCCCGGGATGGGGCTACAATGAGCAGTTCTTC.

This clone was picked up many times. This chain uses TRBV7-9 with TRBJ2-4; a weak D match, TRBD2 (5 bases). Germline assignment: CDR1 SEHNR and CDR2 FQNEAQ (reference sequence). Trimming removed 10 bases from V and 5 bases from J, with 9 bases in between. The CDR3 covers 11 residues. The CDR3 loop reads CATERENIQYF. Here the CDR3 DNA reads TGTGCCACGGAGAGGGAAAACATTCAGTACTTC.